The rows below give T cell receptor beta chains drawn from one sample of a study of CD8+CD57+ T cells in acquired aplastic anemia. One entry per CDR3 protein, called by TCRdb with MiXCR from the reads. The repertoire includes 150,000 to 200,000 distinct CDR3 sequences, 55% to 80% of them detected once, and 35% to 50% sits in the top ten. Sequenced: sorted CD4+, CD8+, or CD8+CD57+ T cells (not recorded which) from PBMCs. These receptors all stem from a human donor in good health. Both conserved end residues are part of each CDR3. Each record gives: J gene, V gene, clone size, D gene, CDR3 protein, CDR3 DNA. D genes are given only for firm matches. Only part of the rows carry a size: once, few, many, or a class if the clone is expanded.

j_gene: TRBJ2-1; v_gene: TRBV25-1; abundance: .; d_gene: .; CDR3aa: CASSEYTGRSRGNEQFF; CDR3nt: TGTGCCAGCAGTGAATATACGGGACGGAGCCGTGGGAATGAGCAGTTCTTC
j_gene: TRBJ2-3; v_gene: TRBV7-9; abundance: .; d_gene: .; CDR3aa: CASSLGPSPEGTQYF; CDR3nt: TGTGCCAGCAGCTTAGGCCCCTCCCCCGAAGGTACGCAGTATTTT
j_gene: TRBJ1-2; v_gene: TRBV7-6; abundance: .; d_gene: .; CDR3aa: CASSLVTGGEGGYTF; CDR3nt: TGTGCCAGCAGCTTAGTTACGGGGGGTGAGGGTGGCTACACCTTC
j_gene: TRBJ1-5; v_gene: TRBV10-2; abundance: once; d_gene: .; CDR3aa: CASSELGHGTQPQHF; CDR3nt: TGCGCCAGCAGTGAGTTGGGACACGGAACGCAGCCCCAGCATTTT
j_gene: TRBJ2-3; v_gene: TRBV19; abundance: many; d_gene: .; CDR3aa: CASSPKMSTDTQYF; CDR3nt: TGTGCCAGTAGCCCAAAGATGAGCACAGATACGCAGTATTTT
j_gene: TRBJ2-7; v_gene: TRBV5-4; abundance: .; d_gene: .; CDR3aa: CASSSGSGPSSYEQYF; CDR3nt: TGTGCCAGCAGCTCGGGGAGCGGGCCAAGCTCCTACGAGCAGTACTTC
j_gene: TRBJ2-7; v_gene: TRBV20-1; abundance: few; d_gene: .; CDR3aa: CSAPGGSYEQYF; CDR3nt: TGCAGTGCACCTGGAGGTTCCTACGAGCAGTACTTC
j_gene: TRBJ1-1; v_gene: TRBV25-1; abundance: .; d_gene: .; CDR3aa: CASRWGRNTEAFF; CDR3nt: TGTGCCAGCAGGTGGGGGCGCAACACTGAAGCTTTCTTT
j_gene: TRBJ1-6; v_gene: TRBV6-5; abundance: .; d_gene: .; CDR3aa: CASSYSHSPLHF; CDR3nt: TGTGCCAGCAGTTACTCTCATTCACCCCTCCACTTT
j_gene: TRBJ2-3; v_gene: TRBV7-9; abundance: many; d_gene: TRBD2; CDR3aa: CASSLVVGRSDTQYF; CDR3nt: TGTGCCAGCAGCTTAGTCGTCGGGAGGTCAGATACGCAGTATTTT
j_gene: TRBJ2-3; v_gene: TRBV7-9; abundance: .; d_gene: TRBD1; CDR3aa: CASSPQGAGTDTQYF; CDR3nt: TGTGCCAGCAGCCCCCAGGGGGCAGGAACAGATACGCAGTATTTT
j_gene: TRBJ2-1; v_gene: TRBV10-3; abundance: .; d_gene: .; CDR3aa: CAIKPTVHVNNEQFF; CDR3nt: TGTGCCATCAAACCGACAGTACACGTCAACAATGAGCAGTTCTTC
j_gene: TRBJ1-1; v_gene: TRBV19; abundance: .; d_gene: TRBD1; CDR3aa: CASSLRQGAVNPTEAFF; CDR3nt: TGTGCCAGTAGTCTCAGACAGGGGGCCGTTAACCCCACTGAAGCTTTCTTT
j_gene: TRBJ1-3; v_gene: TRBV7-9; abundance: .; d_gene: .; CDR3aa: CASSRSASSRSGNTIYF; CDR3nt: TGTGCCAGCAGCCGCAGCGCCTCCTCTCGCTCTGGAAACACCATATATTTT